This T cell receptor beta chain originates from a study of shared clonotypes between healthy human individuals. On this clone: Its cognate antigen is unknown.

Overall study results and limits: In this cohort, only blood was sampled, and tissue repertoires likely differ.

Researchers divided each subset's genomic DNA evenly across several immunoSEQ plates. Ten immunoSEQ deep assay plates were used by the authors to sequence unsorted PBMC DNA. Data came from immunoSEQ multiplex PCR; TCRdb stores just in-frame clones and leaves some out. The sample has over 400,000 clones; 78% are singletons. The sequenced sample consisted of PBMCs. This receptor was identified in a woman between 40 and 55 years old in good health. Some clones in this sample may be carry-over from other donors' samples.

CDR3 sequence: CSTGSYTF. The CDR3 DNA reads as TGCAGCACTGGTTCCTACACCTTC. The chain employs TRBV29-1 and TRBJ1-2; D not resolved. V gave up 8 bases and J gave up 10 bases, with 8 bases separating them. Germline V CDR1 and CDR2: SQVTM, ANQGSEA. The CDR3 covers 8 residues.